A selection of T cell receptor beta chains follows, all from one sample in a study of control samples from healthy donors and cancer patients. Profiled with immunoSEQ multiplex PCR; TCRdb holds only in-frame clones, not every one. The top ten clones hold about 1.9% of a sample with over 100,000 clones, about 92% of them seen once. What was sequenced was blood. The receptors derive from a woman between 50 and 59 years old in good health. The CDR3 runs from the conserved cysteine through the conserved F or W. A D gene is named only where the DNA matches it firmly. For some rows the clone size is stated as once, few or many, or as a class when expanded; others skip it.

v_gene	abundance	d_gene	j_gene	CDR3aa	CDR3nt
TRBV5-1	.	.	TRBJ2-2	CASSLAGGGNTGELFF	TGCGCCAGCAGCTTGGCCGGAGGAGGGAACACCGGGGAGCTGTTTTTT
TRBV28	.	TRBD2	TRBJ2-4	CASPPPAGKNIQYF	TGTGCCAGCCCCCCCCCAGCGGGGAAAAACATTCAGTACTTC
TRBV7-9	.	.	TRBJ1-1	CASSSRMNTEAFF	TGTGCCAGCAGCTCGAGAATGAACACTGAAGCTTTCTTT
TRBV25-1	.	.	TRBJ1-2	CASRAREHYGYTF	TGTGCCAGCAGGGCCAGGGAACACTATGGCTACACCTTC
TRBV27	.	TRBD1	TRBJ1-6	CASRVGTGVNSPLHF	TGTGCCAGCCGAGTCGGTACAGGGGTAAATTCACCCCTCCACTTT
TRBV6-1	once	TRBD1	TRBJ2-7	CASSEYADRGNHFEQYF	TGTGCCAGCAGTGAGTACGCGGACAGGGGAAACCACTTCGAGCAGTACTTC
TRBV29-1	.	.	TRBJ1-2	CSGGAGEGYGYTF	TGCAGCGGAGGGGCAGGGGAGGGCTATGGCTACACCTTC
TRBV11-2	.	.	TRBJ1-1	CASSKGRAATEAFF	TGTGCCAGCAGCAAGGGACGGGCGGCCACTGAAGCTTTCTTT
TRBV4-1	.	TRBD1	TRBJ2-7	CASSQGGQSLYEQYF	TGCGCCAGCAGCCAAGGGGGACAGTCACTATACGAGCAGTACTTC
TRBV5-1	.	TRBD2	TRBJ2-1	CASNTGTSNEQFF	TGCGCCAGCAACACCGGGACTAGCAATGAGCAGTTCTTC
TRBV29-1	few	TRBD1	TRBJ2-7	CSVRQGIGEQYF	TGCAGCGTCCGACAGGGAATAGGCGAGCAGTACTTC
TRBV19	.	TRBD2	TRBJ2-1	CASSLAGADNEQFF	TGTGCCAGTAGCCTAGCGGGAGCCGACAATGAGCAGTTCTTC
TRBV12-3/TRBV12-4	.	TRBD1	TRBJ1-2	CASSLEGAPGYTF	TGTGCCAGCAGTTTAGAGGGGGCGCCTGGCTACACCTTC
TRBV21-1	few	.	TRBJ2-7	CASSKRVRTVTYEQYF	TGTGCCAGCAGCAAAAGGGTGCGGACAGTGACCTACGAGCAGTACTTC
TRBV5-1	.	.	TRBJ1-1	CASSLEPLSNTEAFF	TGCGCCAGCAGCTTGGAACCGCTGTCGAACACTGAAGCTTTCTTT
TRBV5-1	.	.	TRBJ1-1	CASSLVQPNTEAFF	TGCGCCAGCAGCTTGGTACAGCCGAACACTGAAGCTTTCTTT
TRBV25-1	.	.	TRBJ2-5	CASSDQGQETQYF	TGTGCCAGCAGTGACCAGGGCCAAGAGACCCAGTACTTC
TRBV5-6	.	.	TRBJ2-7	CASSLGGLALTYEQYF	TGTGCCAGCAGCTTGGGGGGGTTAGCGTTAACCTACGAGCAGTACTTC
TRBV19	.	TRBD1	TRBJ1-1	CASSPGGTAGTEAFF	TGTGCCAGTAGTCCCGGGGGGACAGCAGGGACTGAAGCTTTCTTT
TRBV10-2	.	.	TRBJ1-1	CASSGPRNTEAFF	TGCGCCAGCAGCGGACCTAGGAACACTGAAGCTTTCTTT
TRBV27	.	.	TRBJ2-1	CASSFVPPGSLQTVNAGNEQFF	TGTGCCAGCAGTTTCGTCCCCCCTGGAAGCCTACAGACAGTCAACGCCGGGAATGAGCAGTTCTTC
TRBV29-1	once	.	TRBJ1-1	CSVEIREAFF	TGCAGCGTTGAAATCCGAGAAGCTTTCTTT
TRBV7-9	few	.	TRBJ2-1	CASTPPERGSEQFF	TGTGCCAGCACCCCCCCCGAGAGAGGGTCTGAGCAGTTCTTC
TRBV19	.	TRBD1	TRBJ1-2	CASSTTQGHYGYTF	TGTGCCAGTAGTACAACACAGGGGCACTATGGCTACACCTTC
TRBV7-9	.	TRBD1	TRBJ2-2	CASRRGQVNTGELFF	TGTGCCAGCAGACGGGGACAGGTGAACACCGGGGAGCTGTTTTTT
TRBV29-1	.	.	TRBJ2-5	CSVGAPGETQYF	TGCAGCGTTGGGGCCCCCGGGGAGACCCAGTACTTC
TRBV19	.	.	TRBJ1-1	CASSIVQGLEAFF	TGTGCCAGTAGTATAGTTCAGGGCCTGGAAGCTTTCTTT
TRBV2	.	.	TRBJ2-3	CASKLDSTDTQYF	TGTGCCAGCAAGCTTGATTCCACAGATACGCAGTATTTT
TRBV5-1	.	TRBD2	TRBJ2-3	CASRWRGDSTDTQYF	TGCGCCAGCAGGTGGCGGGGGGATAGCACAGATACGCAGTATTTT
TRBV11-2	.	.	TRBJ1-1	CASSLPPGTEAFF	TGTGCCAGCAGCTTACCTCCCGGGACAGAAGCTTTCTTT
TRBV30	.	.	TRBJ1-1	CAWSVRANTEAFF	TGTGCCTGGAGTGTAAGGGCGAACACTGAAGCTTTCTTT
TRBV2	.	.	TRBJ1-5	CASSESSGSGQPQHF	TGTGCCAGCAGTGAATCTTCAGGATCGGGTCAGCCCCAGCATTTT
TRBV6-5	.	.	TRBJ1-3	CASSVTGSGNTIYF	TGTGCCAGCAGCGTAACGGGCTCTGGAAACACCATATATTTT
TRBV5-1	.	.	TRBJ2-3	CASSLLAGNTDTQYF	TGCGCCAGCAGCCTCCTAGCCGGGAACACAGATACGCAGTATTTT
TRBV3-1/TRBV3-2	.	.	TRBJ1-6	CASSQTGVGANSPLHF	TGTGCCAGCAGCCAAACCGGGGTGGGGGCAAATTCACCCCTCCACTTT